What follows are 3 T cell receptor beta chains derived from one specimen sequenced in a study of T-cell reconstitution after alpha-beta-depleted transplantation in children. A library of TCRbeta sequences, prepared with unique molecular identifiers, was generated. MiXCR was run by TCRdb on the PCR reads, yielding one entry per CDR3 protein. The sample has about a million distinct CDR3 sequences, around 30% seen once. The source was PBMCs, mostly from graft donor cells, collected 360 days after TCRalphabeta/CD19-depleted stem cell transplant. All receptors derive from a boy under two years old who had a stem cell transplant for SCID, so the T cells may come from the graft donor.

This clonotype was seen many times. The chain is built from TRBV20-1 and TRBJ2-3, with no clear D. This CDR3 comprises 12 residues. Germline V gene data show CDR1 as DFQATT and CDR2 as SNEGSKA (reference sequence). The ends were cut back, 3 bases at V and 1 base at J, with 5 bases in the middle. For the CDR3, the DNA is TGCAGTGCTAGTCGGGGCACAGATACGCAGTATTTT. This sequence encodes CSASRGTDTQYF.

CDR3 region: CASSVVVTDTQYF. The DNA for the CDR3 is TGTGCCAGCAGCGTAGTCGTCACAGATACGCAGTATTTT. V gene TRBV9 combines with J gene TRBJ2-3; D call uncertain. Germline V gives CDR1 SGDLS, CDR2 YYNGEE. Deletions cut 0 bases from V and 2 bases from J, with 4 bases between. This CDR3 comprises 13 residues. Looking up the rest from reference TRBV9 and TRBJ2-3 gives the full variable domain: DSGVTQTPKHLITATGQRVTLRCSPRSGDLSVYWYQQSLDQGLQFLIQYYNGEERAKGNILERFSAQQFPDLHSELNLSSLELGDSALYFCASSVVVTDTQYFGPGTRLTVL.

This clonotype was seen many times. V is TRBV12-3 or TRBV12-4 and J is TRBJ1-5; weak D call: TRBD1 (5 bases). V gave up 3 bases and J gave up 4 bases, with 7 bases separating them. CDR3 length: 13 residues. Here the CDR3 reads CASSFGGNQPQHF. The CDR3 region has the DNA TGTGCCAGCAGTTTTGGGGGGAATCAGCCCCAGCATTTT.